This TCR beta chain was observed in a study of cytomegalovirus exposure and HLA in healthy donors. Study-level information: Among around 180 million T cells, an earlier analysis found about 100 million unique TCR beta sequences. Study results and limitations: Reportedly, TCR beta sequences accurately predicted HLA-A and HLA-B alleles in most subjects.

In the case of this clone: Its target is unknown. Relative to the germline gene, one junction end is altered; a read error may explain this.

Primers included in the PCR were 60 Vbeta and 13 Jbeta primers. The repertoire was sequenced with immunoSEQ multiplex PCR; TCRdb's copy has only in-frame clones and lacks some. The sample shows 150,000 to 200,000 clones, about 80% of them seen only once. Germline CDR1 reads WSHSY; CDR2 reads SAAADI. The CDR3 has 13 amino acids. The chain has TRBV10-2 and TRBJ2-7, with no clear D. Sequenced input: PBMCs. This receptor was obtained from a woman aged 50 to 65 in good health and CMV-seronegative. This CDR3 reads CAGSDRFYYEQYF. The CDR3, as DNA: TGCGCCGGCAGTGACCGTTTCTACTACGAGCAGTACTTC.